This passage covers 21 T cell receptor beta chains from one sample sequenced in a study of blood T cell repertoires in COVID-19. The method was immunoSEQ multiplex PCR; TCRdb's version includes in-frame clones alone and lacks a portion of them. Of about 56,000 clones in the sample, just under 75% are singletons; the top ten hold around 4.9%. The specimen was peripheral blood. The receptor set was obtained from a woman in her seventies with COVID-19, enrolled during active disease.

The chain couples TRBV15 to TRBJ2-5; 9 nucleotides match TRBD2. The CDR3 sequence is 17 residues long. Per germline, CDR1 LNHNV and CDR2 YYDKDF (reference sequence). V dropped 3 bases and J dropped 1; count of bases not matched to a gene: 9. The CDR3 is CATSSARGGKSQETQYF. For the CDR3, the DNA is TGTGCCACCAGCAGCGCGCGGGGGGGGAAATCCCAAGAGACCCAGTACTTC.

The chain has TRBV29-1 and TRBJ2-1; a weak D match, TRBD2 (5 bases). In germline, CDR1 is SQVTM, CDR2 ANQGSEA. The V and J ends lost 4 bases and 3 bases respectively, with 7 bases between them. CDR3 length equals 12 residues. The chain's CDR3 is CSVAGNYNEQFF. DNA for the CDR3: TGCAGCGTTGCGGGGAACTACAATGAGCAGTTCTTC.

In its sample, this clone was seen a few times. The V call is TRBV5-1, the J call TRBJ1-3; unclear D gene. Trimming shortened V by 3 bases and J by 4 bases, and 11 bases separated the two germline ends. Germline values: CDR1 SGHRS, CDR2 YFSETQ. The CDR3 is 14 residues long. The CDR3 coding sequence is TGCGCCAGCAGCTGGGGAGAGACAGGAAACACCATATATTTT. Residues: CASSWGETGNTIYF. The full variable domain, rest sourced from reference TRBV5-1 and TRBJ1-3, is KAGVTQTPRYLIKTRGQQVTLSCSPISGHRSVSWYQQTPGQGLQFLFEYFSETQRNKGNFPGRFSGRQFSNSRSEMNVSTLELGDSALYLCASSWGETGNTIYFGEGSWLTVV.

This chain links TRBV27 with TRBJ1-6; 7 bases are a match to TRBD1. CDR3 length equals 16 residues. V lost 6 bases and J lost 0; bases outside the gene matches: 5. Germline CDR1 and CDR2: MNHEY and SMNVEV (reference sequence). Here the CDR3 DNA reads TGTGCCAGCAGCCTGCGACAGGGCTCCTATAATTCACCCCTCCACTTT. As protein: CASSLRQGSYNSPLHF.

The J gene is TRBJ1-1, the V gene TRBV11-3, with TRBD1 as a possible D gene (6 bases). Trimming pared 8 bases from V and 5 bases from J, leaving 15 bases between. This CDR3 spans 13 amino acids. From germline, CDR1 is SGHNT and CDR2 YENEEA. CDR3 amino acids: CASRGASGTEAFF. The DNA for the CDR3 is TGTGCCAGCCGGGGGGCATCGGGGACTGAAGCTTTCTTT.

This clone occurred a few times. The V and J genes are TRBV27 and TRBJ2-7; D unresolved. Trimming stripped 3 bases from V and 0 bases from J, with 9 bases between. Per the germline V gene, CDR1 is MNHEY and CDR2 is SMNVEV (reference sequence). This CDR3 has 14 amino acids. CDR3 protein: CASSFGPDSYEQYV. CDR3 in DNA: TGTGCCAGCAGTTTTGGGCCGGACTCCTACGAGCAGTACGTC.

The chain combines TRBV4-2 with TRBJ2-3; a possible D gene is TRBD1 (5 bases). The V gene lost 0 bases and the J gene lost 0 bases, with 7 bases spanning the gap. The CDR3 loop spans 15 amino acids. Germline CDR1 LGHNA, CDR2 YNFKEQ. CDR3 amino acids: CASSQEGQSTDTQYF. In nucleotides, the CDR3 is TGTGCCAGCAGCCAAGAAGGACAAAGCACAGATACGCAGTATTTT.

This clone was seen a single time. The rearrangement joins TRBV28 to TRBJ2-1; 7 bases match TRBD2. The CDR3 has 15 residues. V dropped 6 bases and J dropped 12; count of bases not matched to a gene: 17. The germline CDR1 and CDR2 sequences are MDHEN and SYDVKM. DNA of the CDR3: TGTGCCAGCAGGCACGCTAGCGGAACGGCGAAAGGGCAGTTCTTC. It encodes CASRHASGTAKGQFF. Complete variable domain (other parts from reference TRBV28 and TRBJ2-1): DVKVTQSSRYLVKRTGEKVFLECVQDMDHENMFWYRQDPGLGLRLIYFSYDVKMKEKGDIPEGYSVSREKKERFSLILESASTNQTSMYLCASRHASGTAKGQFFGPGTRLTVL.

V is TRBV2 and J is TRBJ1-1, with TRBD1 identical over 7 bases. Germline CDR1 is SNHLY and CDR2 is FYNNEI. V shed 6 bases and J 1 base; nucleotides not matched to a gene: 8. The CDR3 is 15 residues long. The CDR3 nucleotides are TGTGCCAGCAGGGGCAGACAGGGATCGAACACTGAAGCTTTCTTT. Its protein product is CASRGRQGSNTEAFF. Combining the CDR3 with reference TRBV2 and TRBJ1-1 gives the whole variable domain EPEVTQTPSHQVTQMGQEVILRCVPISNHLYFYWYRQILGQKVEFLVSFYNNEISEKSEIFDDQFSVERPDGSNFTLKIRSTKLEDSAMYFCASRGRQGSNTEAFFGQGTRLTVV.

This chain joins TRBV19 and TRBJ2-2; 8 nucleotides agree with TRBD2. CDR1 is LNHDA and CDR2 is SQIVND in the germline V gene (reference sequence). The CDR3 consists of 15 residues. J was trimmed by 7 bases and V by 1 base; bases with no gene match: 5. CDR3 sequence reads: CASSIAGGPGGELFF. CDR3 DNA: TGTGCCAGTAGTATAGCGGGAGGGCCCGGCGGGGAGCTGTTTTTT.

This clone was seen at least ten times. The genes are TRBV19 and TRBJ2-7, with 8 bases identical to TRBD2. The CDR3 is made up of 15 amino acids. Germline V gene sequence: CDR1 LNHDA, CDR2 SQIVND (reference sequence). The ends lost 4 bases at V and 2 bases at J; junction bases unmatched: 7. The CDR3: CASSTLSGGTYEQYF. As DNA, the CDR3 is TGTGCCAGTAGTACCCTCTCGGGGGGGACCTACGAGCAGTACTTC.

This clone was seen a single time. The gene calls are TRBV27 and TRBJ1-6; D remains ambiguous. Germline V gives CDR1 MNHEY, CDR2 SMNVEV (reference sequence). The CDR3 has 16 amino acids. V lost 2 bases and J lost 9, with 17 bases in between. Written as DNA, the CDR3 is TGTGCCAGCAGTTTAAAATCCTTTTTAACGGGTTCACCCCTCCACTTT. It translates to CASSLKSFLTGSPLHF.

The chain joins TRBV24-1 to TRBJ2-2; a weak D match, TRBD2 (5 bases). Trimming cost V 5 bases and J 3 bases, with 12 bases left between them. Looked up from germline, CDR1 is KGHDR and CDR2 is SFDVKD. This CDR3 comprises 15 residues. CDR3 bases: TGTGCCACCAGTGTACGGGGAGTCGACACCGGGGAGCTGTTTTTT. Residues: CATSVRGVDTGELFF.

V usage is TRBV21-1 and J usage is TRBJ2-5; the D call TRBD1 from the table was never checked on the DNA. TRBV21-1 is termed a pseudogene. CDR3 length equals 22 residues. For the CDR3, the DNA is TGTGCCAGCAGAAATTCCGGGACAGGGTGTTTCGCCCGGGACCAGTACCAAGAGACCCAGTACTTC. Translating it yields CASRNSGTGCFARDQYQETQYF.

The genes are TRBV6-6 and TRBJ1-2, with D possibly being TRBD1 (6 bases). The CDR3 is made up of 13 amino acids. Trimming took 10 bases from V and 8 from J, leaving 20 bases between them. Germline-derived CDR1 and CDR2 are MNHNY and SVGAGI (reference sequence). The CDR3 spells CATSGHGPGGYTF. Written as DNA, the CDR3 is TGTGCCACCTCGGGACACGGACCCGGCGGCTACACCTTC.

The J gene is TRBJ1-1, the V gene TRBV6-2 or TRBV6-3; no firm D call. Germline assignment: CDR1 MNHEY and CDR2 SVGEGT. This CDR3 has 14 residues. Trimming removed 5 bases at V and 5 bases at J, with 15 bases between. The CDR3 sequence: CASSRREEGTEAFF. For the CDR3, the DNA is TGTGCCAGCAGTAGGCGGGAGGAGGGAACTGAAGCTTTCTTT.

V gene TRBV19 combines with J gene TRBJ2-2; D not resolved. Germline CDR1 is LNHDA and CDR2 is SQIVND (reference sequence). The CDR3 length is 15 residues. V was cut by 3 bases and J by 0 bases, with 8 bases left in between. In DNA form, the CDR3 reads TGTGCCAGTAGTATGTCTAGTGCGAACACCGGGGAGCTGTTTTTT. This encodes CASSMSSANTGELFF.

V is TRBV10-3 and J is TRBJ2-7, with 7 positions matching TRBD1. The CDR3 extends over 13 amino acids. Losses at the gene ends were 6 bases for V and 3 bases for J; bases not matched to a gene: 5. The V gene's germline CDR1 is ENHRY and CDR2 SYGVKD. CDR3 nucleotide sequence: TGTGCCATCAGCTCGGACAGGAACTACGAGCAGTACTTC. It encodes CAISSDRNYEQYF.

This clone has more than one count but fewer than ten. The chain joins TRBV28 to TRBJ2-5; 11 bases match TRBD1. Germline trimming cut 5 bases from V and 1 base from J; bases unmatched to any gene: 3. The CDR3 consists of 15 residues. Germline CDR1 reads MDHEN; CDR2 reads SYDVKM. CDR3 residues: CASSRDRGTQETQYF. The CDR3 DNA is TGTGCCAGCAGTCGGGACAGGGGGACCCAAGAGACCCAGTACTTC.

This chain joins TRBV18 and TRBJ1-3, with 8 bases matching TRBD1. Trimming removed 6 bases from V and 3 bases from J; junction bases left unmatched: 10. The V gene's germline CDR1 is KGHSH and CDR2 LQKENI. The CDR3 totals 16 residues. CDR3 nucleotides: TGTGCCAGCTCCGAGGGGCAGGGGGCCTTTGGAAACACCATATATTTT. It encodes CASSEGQGAFGNTIYF.

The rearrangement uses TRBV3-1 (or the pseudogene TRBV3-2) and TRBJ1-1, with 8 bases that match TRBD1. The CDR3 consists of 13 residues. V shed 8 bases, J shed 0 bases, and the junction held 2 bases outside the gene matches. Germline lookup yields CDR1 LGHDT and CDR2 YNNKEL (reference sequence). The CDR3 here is CASRDRMNTEAFF. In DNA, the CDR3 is TGTGCCAGCCGGGACAGGATGAACACTGAAGCTTTCTTT.